Listed below are T cell receptor beta chains from one sample, sequenced in a study of CD8 T cells in Susac syndrome. TCRdb re-derived calls from the immunoSEQ multiplex PCR reads in MiXCR, one entry per CDR3 protein. The sample has around 140,000 distinct CDR3 sequences; roughly 80% are singletons. The material sequenced was CD8+ T cells from PBMCs. The receptors stem from a human donor with multiple sclerosis. Both conserved end residues are part of each CDR3. The D gene is left open where the match is weak.

j_gene: TRBJ1-5
d_gene: .
v_gene: TRBV12-3/TRBV12-4
CDR3aa: CASGIGGTGQPQHF

j_gene: TRBJ2-3
d_gene: .
v_gene: TRBV5-5
CDR3aa: CASSSYGGPDTQYF

j_gene: TRBJ2-1
d_gene: .
v_gene: TRBV19
CDR3aa: CASSRGGDSHEQFF

j_gene: TRBJ2-7
d_gene: .
v_gene: TRBV19
CDR3aa: CASSQGPGSYEQYF

j_gene: TRBJ2-4
d_gene: TRBD2
v_gene: TRBV19
CDR3aa: CASSQGLAGVNIQYF

j_gene: TRBJ2-1
d_gene: .
v_gene: TRBV4-1
CDR3aa: CASSQREDSAYNEQFF

j_gene: TRBJ2-7
d_gene: .
v_gene: TRBV4-2
CDR3aa: CASSQDGTTSSYEQYF

j_gene: TRBJ2-7
d_gene: .
v_gene: TRBV4-1
CDR3aa: CASSQRQGWYEQYF

j_gene: TRBJ1-6
d_gene: TRBD1
v_gene: TRBV12-3/TRBV12-4
CDR3aa: CASSLQGENSPLHF

j_gene: TRBJ2-1
d_gene: .
v_gene: TRBV12-3/TRBV12-4
CDR3aa: CASSPLNTAQQRSSSYNEQFF

j_gene: TRBJ2-1
d_gene: .
v_gene: TRBV7-2
CDR3aa: CASSQPPRADENEQFF

j_gene: TRBJ2-6
d_gene: .
v_gene: TRBV5-4
CDR3aa: CASSFGDSGANVLTF

j_gene: TRBJ1-2
d_gene: .
v_gene: TRBV2
CDR3aa: CASSRTAFNYGYTF

j_gene: TRBJ2-5
d_gene: TRBD2
v_gene: TRBV2
CDR3aa: CASSEKTSGSWETQYF

j_gene: TRBJ2-1
d_gene: .
v_gene: TRBV18
CDR3aa: CASSSTGYNEQFF

j_gene: TRBJ2-5
d_gene: TRBD2
v_gene: TRBV6-5
CDR3aa: CASSYSQERGVAETQYF

j_gene: TRBJ2-2
d_gene: .
v_gene: TRBV29-1
CDR3aa: CSVAVFTGELFF

j_gene: TRBJ1-1
d_gene: .
v_gene: TRBV19
CDR3aa: CASSIPRPGRPNTEAFF

j_gene: TRBJ2-6
d_gene: TRBD1
v_gene: TRBV20-1
CDR3aa: CSASLDRADSGANVLTF

j_gene: TRBJ1-2
d_gene: .
v_gene: TRBV14
CDR3aa: CASSHRPGSYGYTF

j_gene: TRBJ1-5
d_gene: .
v_gene: TRBV2
CDR3aa: CASSTGDQPQHF

j_gene: TRBJ2-3
d_gene: TRBD1
v_gene: TRBV2
CDR3aa: CASSEARDRGVDTQYF

j_gene: TRBJ2-2
d_gene: TRBD1
v_gene: TRBV4-2
CDR3aa: CASSQEWDSLTGELFF

j_gene: TRBJ1-1
d_gene: .
v_gene: TRBV6-2/TRBV6-3
CDR3aa: CASRPYTGENTEAFF

j_gene: TRBJ1-2
d_gene: .
v_gene: TRBV29-1
CDR3aa: CSVGPLDWSHGYTF

j_gene: TRBJ2-2
d_gene: TRBD1
v_gene: TRBV5-1
CDR3aa: CASSSDQGAGTGELFF

j_gene: TRBJ2-3
d_gene: .
v_gene: TRBV5-1
CDR3aa: CASSLEDTQYF

j_gene: TRBJ1-4
d_gene: .
v_gene: TRBV2
CDR3aa: CATATSGNEKLFF

j_gene: TRBJ2-4
d_gene: TRBD1
v_gene: TRBV20-1
CDR3aa: CSASHRFDRDPLTKNIQYF

j_gene: TRBJ2-3
d_gene: .
v_gene: TRBV12-3/TRBV12-4
CDR3aa: CASSFPPPAGLADTQYF

j_gene: TRBJ2-1
d_gene: .
v_gene: TRBV24-1
CDR3aa: CATAPLAAYNEQFF

j_gene: TRBJ1-1
d_gene: .
v_gene: TRBV5-8
CDR3aa: CAYPGRVKIEAFF

j_gene: TRBJ2-3
d_gene: TRBD2
v_gene: TRBV6-5
CDR3aa: CASRGGGWGIAQYF

j_gene: TRBJ1-5
d_gene: .
v_gene: TRBV4-1
CDR3aa: CASSQEMGLGNQPQHF

j_gene: TRBJ2-3
d_gene: TRBD2
v_gene: TRBV2
CDR3aa: CASSKAGEGDTQYF

j_gene: TRBJ1-2
d_gene: TRBD1
v_gene: TRBV7-8
CDR3aa: CASSPLGQGDFGYTF

j_gene: TRBJ1-4
d_gene: .
v_gene: TRBV30
CDR3aa: CAWKYEDSPYEKLFF

j_gene: TRBJ1-4
d_gene: .
v_gene: TRBV10-3
CDR3aa: CAISESNLLNVGEKLFF

j_gene: TRBJ2-1
d_gene: .
v_gene: TRBV11-2
CDR3aa: CASSLDAPGEQFF

j_gene: TRBJ2-5
d_gene: TRBD2
v_gene: TRBV7-8
CDR3aa: CASSDIVDLSSGGDQETQYF

j_gene: TRBJ1-1
d_gene: .
v_gene: TRBV5-6
CDR3aa: CASSLGGSGPKYAFF

j_gene: TRBJ2-7
d_gene: TRBD2
v_gene: TRBV4-2
CDR3aa: CASSLRGSHEQYF

j_gene: TRBJ1-1
d_gene: .
v_gene: TRBV19
CDR3aa: CASTPPGSSEAFF

j_gene: TRBJ2-5
d_gene: TRBD2
v_gene: TRBV5-5
CDR3aa: CASSSASGSETQYF

j_gene: TRBJ2-5
d_gene: TRBD2
v_gene: TRBV5-1
CDR3aa: CASSLASGGLAEETQYF

j_gene: TRBJ1-1
d_gene: .
v_gene: TRBV19
CDR3aa: CASSFHDSRTPIEAFF

j_gene: TRBJ2-3
d_gene: TRBD2
v_gene: TRBV27
CDR3aa: CASSLGGGAYDTQYF

j_gene: TRBJ1-2
d_gene: .
v_gene: TRBV10-2
CDR3aa: CASSEGRGYTF